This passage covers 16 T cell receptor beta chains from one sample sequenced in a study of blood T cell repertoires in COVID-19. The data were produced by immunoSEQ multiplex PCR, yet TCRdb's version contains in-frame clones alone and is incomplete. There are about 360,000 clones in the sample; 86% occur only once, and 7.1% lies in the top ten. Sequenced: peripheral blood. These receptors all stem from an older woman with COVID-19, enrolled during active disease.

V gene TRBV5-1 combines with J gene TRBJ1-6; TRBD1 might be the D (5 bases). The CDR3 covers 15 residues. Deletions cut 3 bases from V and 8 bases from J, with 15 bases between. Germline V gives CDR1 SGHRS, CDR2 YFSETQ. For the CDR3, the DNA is TGCGCCAGCAGCTCCCAGGCGGGGACTGATTCACCCCTCCACTTT. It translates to CASSSQAGTDSPLHF.

CDR3 coding DNA: TGTGCCAGCAGCGCTAGCGGGGGTGGAACCGGGGAGCTGTTTTTT. Amino acid sequence: CASSASGGGTGELFF. The rearrangement uses TRBV9 and TRBJ2-2; 10 bases align to TRBD2. This CDR3 contains 15 residues. Germline V CDR1 and CDR2: SGDLS, YYNGEE. Losses at the gene ends were 3 bases for V and 5 bases for J; bases not matched to a gene: 4.

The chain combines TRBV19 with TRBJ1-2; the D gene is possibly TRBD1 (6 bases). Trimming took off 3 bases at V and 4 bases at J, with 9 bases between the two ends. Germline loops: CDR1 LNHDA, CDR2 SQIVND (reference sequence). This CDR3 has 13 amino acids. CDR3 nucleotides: TGTGCCAGTAGTATCCTGGACAGCTATGGCTACACCTTC. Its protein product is CASSILDSYGYTF.

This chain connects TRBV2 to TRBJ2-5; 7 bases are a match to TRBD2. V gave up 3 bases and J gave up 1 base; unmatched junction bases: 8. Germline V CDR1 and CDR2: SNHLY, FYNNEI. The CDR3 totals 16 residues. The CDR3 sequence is CASSDGRGRPQETQYF. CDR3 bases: TGTGCCAGCAGTGATGGGAGGGGCCGGCCCCAAGAGACCCAGTACTTC.

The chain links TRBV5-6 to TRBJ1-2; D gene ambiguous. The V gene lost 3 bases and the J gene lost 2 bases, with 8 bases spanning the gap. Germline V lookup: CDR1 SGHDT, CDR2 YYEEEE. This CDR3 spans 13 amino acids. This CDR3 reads CASSSRGNYGYTF. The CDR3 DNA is TGTGCCAGCAGCTCGAGAGGGAACTATGGCTACACCTTC.

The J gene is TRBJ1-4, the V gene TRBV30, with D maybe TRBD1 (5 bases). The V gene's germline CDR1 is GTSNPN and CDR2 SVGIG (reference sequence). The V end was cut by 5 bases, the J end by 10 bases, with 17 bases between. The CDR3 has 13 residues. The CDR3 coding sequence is TGTGCCTGGCGGCAGGGCGTGTACGGAAAACTGTTTTTT. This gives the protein CAWRQGVYGKLFF.

CDR3 protein: CASRFLAGGSDTQYF. The CDR3 DNA is TGTGCCAGCAGATTCCTAGCGGGGGGGTCAGATACGCAGTATTTT. V and J are TRBV27 and TRBJ2-3; 12 bases map to TRBD2. CDR3 size: 15 residues. With 6 bases clipped from V and 4 bases from J, the junction kept 5 bases outside the gene matches. Germline assignment: CDR1 MNHEY and CDR2 SMNVEV (reference sequence).

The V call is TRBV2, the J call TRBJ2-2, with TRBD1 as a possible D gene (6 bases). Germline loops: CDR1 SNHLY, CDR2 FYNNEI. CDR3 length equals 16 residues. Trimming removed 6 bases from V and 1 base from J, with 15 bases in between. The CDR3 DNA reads TGTGCCAGCAGCCGATTGGGGGCGCTGAACACCGGGGAGCTGTTTTTT. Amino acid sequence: CASSRLGALNTGELFF.

CDR3 coding DNA: TGTGCCAGCAGGTGGGGGGGGCAGACCGGGGAGCTGTTTTTT. It yields the protein CASRWGGQTGELFF. V gene TRBV6-5 combines with J gene TRBJ2-2, with D perhaps matching TRBD2 (7 bases). V shed 6 bases and J shed 5 bases, with 13 bases lying between them. CDR3 size: 14 residues. Looked up from germline, CDR1 is MNHEY and CDR2 is SVGAGI.

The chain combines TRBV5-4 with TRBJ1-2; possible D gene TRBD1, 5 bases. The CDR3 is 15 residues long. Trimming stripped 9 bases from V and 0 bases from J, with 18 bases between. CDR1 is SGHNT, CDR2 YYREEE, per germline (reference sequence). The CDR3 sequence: CATVLGGGANYGYTF. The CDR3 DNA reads TGTGCCACCGTCCTCGGGGGTGGTGCTAACTATGGCTACACCTTC.

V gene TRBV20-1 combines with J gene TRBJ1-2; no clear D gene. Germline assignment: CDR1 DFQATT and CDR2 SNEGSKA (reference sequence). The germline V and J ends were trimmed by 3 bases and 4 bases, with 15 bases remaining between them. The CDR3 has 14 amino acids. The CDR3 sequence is CSASAGLFTYGYTF. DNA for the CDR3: TGCAGTGCTAGTGCAGGATTATTTACCTATGGCTACACCTTC.

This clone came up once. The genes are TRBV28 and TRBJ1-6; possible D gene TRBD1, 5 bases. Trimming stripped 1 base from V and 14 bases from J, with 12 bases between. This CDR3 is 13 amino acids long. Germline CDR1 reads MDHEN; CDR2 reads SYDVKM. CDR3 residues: CASSLSQGLTLHF. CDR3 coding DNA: TGTGCCAGCAGTTTATCTCAGGGCCTCACCCTCCACTTT.

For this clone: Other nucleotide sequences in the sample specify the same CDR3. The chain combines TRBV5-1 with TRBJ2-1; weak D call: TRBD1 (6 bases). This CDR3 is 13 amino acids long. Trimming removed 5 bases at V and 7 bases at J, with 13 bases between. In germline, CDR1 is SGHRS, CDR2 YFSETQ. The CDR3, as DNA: TGCGCCAGCAGTCCCCAAGGGGGAAATGAGCAGTTCTTC. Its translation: CASSPQGGNEQFF.

This CDR3 is CASSLTGGFMNTEAFF. The CDR3, as DNA: TGTGCCAGCAGCTTGACAGGGGGATTTATGAACACTGAAGCTTTCTTT. The chain has TRBV13 and TRBJ1-1; 9 nucleotides match TRBD1. Germline V lookup: CDR1 PRHDT, CDR2 FYEKMQ (reference sequence). The CDR3 extends over 16 amino acids. Trimming cost V 3 bases and J 0 bases; bases outside gene matches: 5.

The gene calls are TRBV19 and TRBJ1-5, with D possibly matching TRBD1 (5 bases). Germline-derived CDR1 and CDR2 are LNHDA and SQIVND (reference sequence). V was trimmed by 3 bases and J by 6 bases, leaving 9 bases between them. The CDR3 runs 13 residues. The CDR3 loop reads CASSIRVGQPQHF. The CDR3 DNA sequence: TGTGCCAGTAGTATCAGGGTGGGTCAGCCCCAGCATTTT.

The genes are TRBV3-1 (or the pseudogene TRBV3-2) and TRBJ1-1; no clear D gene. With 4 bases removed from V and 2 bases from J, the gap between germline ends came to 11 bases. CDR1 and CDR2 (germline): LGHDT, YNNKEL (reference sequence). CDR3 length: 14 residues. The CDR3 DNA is TGTGCCAGCAGCCCTTCGGTCTATAACACTGAAGCTTTCTTT. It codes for CASSPSVYNTEAFF.